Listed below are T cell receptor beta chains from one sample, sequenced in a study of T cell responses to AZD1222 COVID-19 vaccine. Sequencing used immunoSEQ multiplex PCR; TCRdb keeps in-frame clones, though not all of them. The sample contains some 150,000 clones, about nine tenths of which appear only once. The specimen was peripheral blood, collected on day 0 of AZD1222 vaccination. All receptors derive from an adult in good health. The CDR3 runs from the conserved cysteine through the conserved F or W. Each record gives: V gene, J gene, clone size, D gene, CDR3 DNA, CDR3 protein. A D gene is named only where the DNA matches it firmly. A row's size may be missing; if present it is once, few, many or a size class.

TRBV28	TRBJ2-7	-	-	TGTGCCAGCAGTTTCGTCGCAGGGGGGGGCGAGCAGTACTTC	CASSFVAGGGEQYF
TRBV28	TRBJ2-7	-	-	TGTGCCAGCAGCTCCGCAGGGTTTCGATCCTACGAGCAGTACTTC	CASSSAGFRSYEQYF
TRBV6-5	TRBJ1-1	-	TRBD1	TGTGCCAGCAGTTACATGGCGGGACAGGCTGGCACTGAAGCTTTCTTT	CASSYMAGQAGTEAFF
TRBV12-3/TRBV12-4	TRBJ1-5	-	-	TGTGCCAGCAGTTTGGACGGGAATCAGCCCCAGCATTTT	CASSLDGNQPQHF
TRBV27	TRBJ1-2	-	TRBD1	TGTGCCAGCAGCCAGGGACAGAACTATGGCTACACCTTC	CASSQGQNYGYTF
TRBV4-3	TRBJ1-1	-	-	TGCGCCAGCAGCCAAGAGGGTGTAGGCAAAGACACTGAAGCTTTCTTT	CASSQEGVGKDTEAFF
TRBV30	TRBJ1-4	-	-	TGTGCCTGGAGTGCCTACTACAGGGTTTCAATGGAAAAACTGTTTTTT	CAWSAYYRVSMEKLFF
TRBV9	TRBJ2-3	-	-	TGTGCCAGCAGCGTGAAGGACTACCTCGTCCACACAGATACGCAGTATTTT	CASSVKDYLVHTDTQYF
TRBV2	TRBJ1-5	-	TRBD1	TGTGCCAGCAGTGCCCAAGGGACAGGGAGCAATCAGCCCCAGCATTTT	CASSAQGTGSNQPQHF
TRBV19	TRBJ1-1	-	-	TGTGCCAGTAGTATTAGTCTCAGCCCGAACACTGAAGCTTTCTTT	CASSISLSPNTEAFF
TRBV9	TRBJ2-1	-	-	TGTGCCAGCAGCGTAGGGGATTTAGCGATAAATGAGCAGTTCTTC	CASSVGDLAINEQFF
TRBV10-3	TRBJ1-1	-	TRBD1	TGTGCCATCAGTGAGTATCCAGGGGGCTCATTGGAGAACACTGAAGCTTTCTTT	CAISEYPGGSLENTEAFF
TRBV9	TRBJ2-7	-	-	TGTGCCAGCAGCGTGGAACAGGGATTTCGCGAGCAGTACTTC	CASSVEQGFREQYF
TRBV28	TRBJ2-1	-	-	TGTGCCAGCAGTTTATTGGGGACCCCCTACAATGAGCAGTTCTTC	CASSLLGTPYNEQFF
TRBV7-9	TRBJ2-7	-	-	TGTGCCAGCAGCTTAAGTAGTCCCTACGAGCAGTACTTC	CASSLSSPYEQYF
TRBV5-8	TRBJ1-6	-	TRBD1	TGTGCCAGCAGCCCGAAACCGGGACAGGGGTCCACACCCCTCCACTTT	CASSPKPGQGSTPLHF
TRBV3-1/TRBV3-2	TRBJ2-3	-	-	TGTGCCAGCAGCCAAGAGGACTCGTGGGGAAAAGATACGCAGTATTTT	CASSQEDSWGKDTQYF
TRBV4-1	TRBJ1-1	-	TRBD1	TGCGCCAGCAGCCAAGATCCAGGGGGCTACGCTGAAGCTTTCTTT	CASSQDPGGYAEAFF
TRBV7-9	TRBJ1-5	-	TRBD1	TGTGCCAGCAGCTTATTCACAGGGGATTCCATCAATCAGCCCCAGCATTTT	CASSLFTGDSINQPQHF
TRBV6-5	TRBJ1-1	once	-	TGTGCCAGCAGTTACTCTTCGTGGTTGAACACTGAAGCTTTCTTT	CASSYSSWLNTEAFF
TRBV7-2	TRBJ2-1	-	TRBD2	TGTGCCAGCAGCTTGGGAGCTAGCGGGAGTCCTGAGCAGTTCTTC	CASSLGASGSPEQFF
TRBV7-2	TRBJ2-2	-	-	TGTGCCAGCAGCTTTCATCCAGGGGCAAACACCGGGGAGCTGTTTTTT	CASSFHPGANTGELFF
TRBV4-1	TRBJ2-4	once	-	TGCGCCAGCAGCCAAGATATTTTGATCGGGGGTGGAAACATTCAGTACTTC	CASSQDILIGGGNIQYF
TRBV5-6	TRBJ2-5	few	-	TGTGCCAGCAGCTTGGGGGACCAGTACTTC	CASSLGDQYF
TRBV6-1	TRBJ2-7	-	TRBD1	TGTGCCAGCAGTGAAGCGAGGACAGGGGGCCGCGAGCAGTACTTC	CASSEARTGGREQYF
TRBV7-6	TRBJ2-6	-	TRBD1	TGTGCCAGCAGCCCCCAGGGGGAGATAGACTCTGGGGCCAACGTCCTGACTTTC	CASSPQGEIDSGANVLTF
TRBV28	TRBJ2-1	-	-	TGTGCCCTTGGGAAAGGAACCACCTACAATGAGCAGTTCTTC	CALGKGTTYNEQFF